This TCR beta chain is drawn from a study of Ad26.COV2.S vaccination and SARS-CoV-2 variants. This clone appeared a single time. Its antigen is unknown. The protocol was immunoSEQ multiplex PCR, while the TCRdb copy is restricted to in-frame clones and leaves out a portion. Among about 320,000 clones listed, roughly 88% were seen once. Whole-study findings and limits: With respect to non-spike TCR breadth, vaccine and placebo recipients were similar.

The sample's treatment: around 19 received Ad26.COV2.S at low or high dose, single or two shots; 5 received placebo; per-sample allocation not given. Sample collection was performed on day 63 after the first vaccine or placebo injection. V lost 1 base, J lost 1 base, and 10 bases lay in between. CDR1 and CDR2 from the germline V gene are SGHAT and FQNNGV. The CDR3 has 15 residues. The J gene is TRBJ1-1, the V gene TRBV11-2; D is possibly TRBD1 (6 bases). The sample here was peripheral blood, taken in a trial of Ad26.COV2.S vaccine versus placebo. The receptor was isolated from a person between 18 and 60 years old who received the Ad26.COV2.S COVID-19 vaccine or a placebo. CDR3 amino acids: CASSLVPRGNTEAFF. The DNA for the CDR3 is TGTGCCAGCAGCTTAGTCCCCAGGGGGAACACTGAAGCTTTCTTT.